The 27 T cell receptor beta chains reported below all come from one sample, sequenced in a study of blood T cell repertoires in COVID-19 (TCRdb year 2020). The library was made by the immunoSEQ multiplex PCR assay. TCRdb obtained this table from immuneACCESS and retained in-frame rearrangements with V and J assigned. These tables miss some clones; where compared with another copy, unresolved V genes account for less than half of the shortfall, and the remainder is unexplained. Present in this sample are some 490,000 clones, approximately 86% of which were seen just once. The ten largest account for 6.5% to 9.5% of the sample. The sample was PBMCs or T cells enriched from blood (not recorded which). These receptors were obtained from an older woman who had recovered from COVID-19.

The V gene is TRBV6-2 or TRBV6-3, the J gene TRBJ1-1; D is uncertain. From germline, CDR1 is MNHEY and CDR2 SVGEGT. The CDR3 is 14 amino acids. V dropped 6 bases and J dropped 0 bases, with 11 bases sitting between them. DNA of the CDR3: TGTGCCAGCAGCCGCAGGCGTCTGAACACTGAAGCTTTCTTT. Residues: CASSRRRLNTEAFF.

J is TRBJ1-5 and V is TRBV18; a weak D match, TRBD1 (5 bases). Between the trimmed V and J ends, which lost 6 bases and 7 bases, there was a span of 13 bases. The CDR3 covers 13 residues. CDR1 and CDR2 from the germline V gene are KGHSH and LQKENI. CDR3 bases: TGTGCCAGCTCGCTAGTAAGGGGCCAGCCCCAGCATTTT. It is translated as CASSLVRGQPQHF.

V gene TRBV6-5 combines with J gene TRBJ2-3; TRBD2 matches at 9 bases. The CDR3 is 14 residues long. The ends lost 6 bases at V and 3 bases at J; junction bases unmatched: 4. Germline lookup yields CDR1 MNHEY and CDR2 SVGAGI. The CDR3 reads CASRTGLATDTQYF. The CDR3 bases are TGTGCCAGCAGGACCGGACTAGCGACAGATACGCAGTATTTT.

The gene calls are TRBV30 and TRBJ2-2, with D tentatively TRBD1 (5 bases). Trimming shortened V by 4 bases and J by 6 bases, and 15 bases separated the two germline ends. The CDR3 runs to 14 residues. CDR1 is GTSNPN, CDR2 SVGIG, per germline (reference sequence). CDR3 in DNA: TGTGCCTGGATGGGAAAGGGGAAGGCCGGGGAGCTGTTTTTT. This encodes CAWMGKGKAGELFF. Filled out from reference TRBV30 and TRBJ2-2, the complete variable domain reads SQTIHQWPATLVQPVGSPLSLECTVEGTSNPNLYWYRQAAGRGLQLLFYSVGIGQISSEVPQNLSASRPQDRQFILSSKKLLLSDSGFYLCAWMGKGKAGELFFGEGSRLTVL.

This chain uses TRBV3-1 (or the pseudogene TRBV3-2) with TRBJ2-5; D remains ambiguous. The CDR3 spans 14 residues. Germline V gene data show CDR1 as LGHDT and CDR2 as YNNKEL (reference sequence). V gave up 2 bases and J gave up 1 base, with 8 bases separating them. The CDR3 spells CASSQLVVQETQYF. The DNA of the CDR3 is TGTGCCAGCAGCCAACTGGTAGTCCAAGAGACCCAGTACTTC.

V usage is TRBV18 and J usage is TRBJ1-5, with D unclear. The CDR3 loop spans 14 amino acids. From germline, CDR1 is KGHSH and CDR2 LQKENI. With 2 bases removed from V and 1 base from J, the gap between germline ends came to 6 bases. This CDR3 reads CASSPSGSNQPQHF. DNA of the CDR3: TGTGCCAGCTCACCATCCGGGAGCAATCAGCCCCAGCATTTT.

The rearrangement uses TRBV4-1 and TRBJ1-5, with D uncertain. There are 13 residues in the CDR3. Germline lookup yields CDR1 MGHRA and CDR2 YSYEKL. V gave up 0 bases and J gave up 7 bases, with 7 bases separating them. CDR3 protein: CASSQEGWQPQHF. DNA of the CDR3: TGCGCCAGCAGCCAAGAGGGCTGGCAGCCCCAGCATTTT.

The chain has TRBV5-4 and TRBJ1-1; 7 bases align to TRBD1. J lost 2 bases, V lost 4 bases, and 5 bases had no gene match. The CDR3 has 14 amino acids. Per the germline V gene, CDR1 is SGHNT and CDR2 is YYREEE (reference sequence). CDR3 loop: CASSPGTENTEAFF. CDR3 nucleotides: TGTGCCAGCAGCCCCGGGACAGAAAACACTGAAGCTTTCTTT.

V usage is TRBV5-1 and J usage is TRBJ1-2; 9 bases align to TRBD1. The CDR3 has 14 residues. Germline-derived CDR1 and CDR2 are SGHRS and YFSETQ. V gave up 4 bases and J gave up 6 bases; unmatched junction bases: 7. The CDR3 nucleotides read TGCGCCAGCAGCCATGGACAGGGGAGGGATGGCTACACCTTC. Its protein is CASSHGQGRDGYTF.

The rearrangement uses TRBV3-1 (or the pseudogene TRBV3-2) and TRBJ1-2; D remains unclear. The CDR3 has 14 residues. The V end was cut by 2 bases, the J end by 2 bases, with 9 bases between. Germline loops: CDR1 LGHDT, CDR2 YNNKEL (reference sequence). The CDR3 DNA is TGTGCCAGCAGCCAATTAGTGCCCAACTATGGCTACACCTTC. Residues: CASSQLVPNYGYTF.

The V call is TRBV18, the J call TRBJ2-5; 7 bases are shared with TRBD1. Germline V gene sequence: CDR1 KGHSH, CDR2 LQKENI. V was clipped by 4 bases and J by 5 bases; unmatched bases: 4. The CDR3 sequence is 13 residues long. In DNA, the CDR3 is TGTGCCAGCTCACAGGGGGCGAAGGAGACCCAGTACTTC. This encodes CASSQGAKETQYF.

The chain uses TRBV19 and TRBJ1-6, with no clear D. CDR1 and CDR2 (germline): LNHDA, SQIVND (reference sequence). The CDR3 is 16 residues long. Between the trimmed V and J ends, which lost 6 bases and 0 bases, there was a span of 12 bases. CDR3 DNA: TGTGCCAGTAGCGGGCACGGGAGCTCCTATAATTCACCCCTCCACTTT. Translating gives CASSGHGSSYNSPLHF. The full variable domain, completed using reference TRBV19 and TRBJ1-6, is DGGITQSPKYLFRKEGQNVTLSCEQNLNHDAMYWYRQDPGQGLRLIYYSQIVNDFQKGDIAEGYSVSREKKESFPLTVTSAQKNPTAFYLCASSGHGSSYNSPLHFGNGTRLTVT.

The chain employs TRBV19 and TRBJ1-6, with 8 bases lining up with TRBD1. The CDR3 is made up of 14 amino acids. V lost 3 bases, J lost 8 bases, and 3 bases stayed unmatched. Per germline, CDR1 LNHDA and CDR2 SQIVND (reference sequence). CDR3 loop: CASSMDRDDSPLHF. The DNA for the CDR3 is TGTGCCAGTAGTATGGACAGGGATGATTCACCCCTCCACTTT.

This rearrangement joins TRBV30 to TRBJ2-7; 7 bases match TRBD1. Germline CDR1 reads GTSNPN; CDR2 reads SVGIG (reference sequence). V lost 2 bases to trimming and J lost 2 bases; unmatched junction nucleotides: 6. The CDR3 is made up of 14 amino acids. This chain's CDR3 is CAWSRQGVTYEQYF. CDR3 nucleotides: TGTGCCTGGAGTAGGCAGGGGGTCACCTACGAGCAGTACTTC. Drawing the rest from reference TRBV30 and TRBJ2-7, the complete variable domain is SQTIHQWPATLVQPVGSPLSLECTVEGTSNPNLYWYRQAAGRGLQLLFYSVGIGQISSEVPQNLSASRPQDRQFILSSKKLLLSDSGFYLCAWSRQGVTYEQYFGPGTRLTVT.

Concerning this clone itself: Other DNA sequences of this sample code for an identical CDR3. The chain is built from TRBV5-1 and TRBJ1-3; no reliable D call. Germline CDR1 SGHRS, CDR2 YFSETQ. The CDR3 has 15 residues. The ends were cut back, 1 base at V and 0 bases at J, with 8 bases in the middle. CDR3 loop: CASSLTGISGNTIYF. CDR3 bases: TGCGCCAGCAGCTTGACGGGAATCTCTGGAAACACCATATATTTT.

The chain carries TRBV10-1 and TRBJ2-1; D possibly corresponds to TRBD1 (6 bases). Germline loops: CDR1 WNHNN, CDR2 SYGVQD (reference sequence). This CDR3 has 16 residues. Trimming took 3 bases from V and 0 from J, leaving 12 bases between them. CDR3 loop: CASSDSKGGSYNEQFF. CDR3 nucleotides: TGCGCCAGCAGTGATTCGAAAGGGGGCTCCTACAATGAGCAGTTCTTC.

This chain connects TRBV6-1 to TRBJ1-2; TRBD1 matches 10 bases. This CDR3 is 16 amino acids long. Germline assignment: CDR1 MNHNS and CDR2 SASEGT. Germline trimming cut 4 bases from V and 0 bases from J; bases unmatched to any gene: 5. The CDR3 nucleotides are TGTGCCAGCAGTGGGGACAGGGGCGTATCTAACTATGGCTACACCTTC. This sequence encodes CASSGDRGVSNYGYTF.

This clone was detected only once. The chain combines TRBV3-1 (or the pseudogene TRBV3-2) with TRBJ1-4; D is unresolved. The CDR3 loop spans 15 amino acids. The V and J ends lost 0 bases and 8 bases respectively, with 13 bases between them. Germline V gene sequence: CDR1 LGHDT, CDR2 YNNKEL (reference sequence). CDR3: CASSQEGESREKLFF. The CDR3 DNA reads as TGTGCCAGCAGCCAAGAAGGAGAGTCCCGCGAAAAACTGTTTTTT.

The rearrangement joins TRBV24-1 to TRBJ2-2; 11 bases agree with TRBD1. The CDR3 length is 15 residues. Germline values: CDR1 KGHDR, CDR2 SFDVKD. Germline trimming cut 4 bases from V and 6 bases from J; bases unmatched to any gene: 3. CDR3 DNA: TGTGCCACCAGTGACCCGGGACAGGGGGCCGGGGAGCTGTTTTTT. Translated: CATSDPGQGAGELFF.

V usage is TRBV5-5 and J usage is TRBJ2-2; 7 bases fit TRBD1. In germline, CDR1 is SGHKS, CDR2 YYEKEE (reference sequence). Trimming at V came to 4 bases and at J to 5 bases, leaving 11 bases not matched to a gene. The CDR3 has 16 residues. CDR3 sequence reads: CASSETTGVRTGELFF. The CDR3, as DNA: TGTGCCAGCAGCGAGACCACAGGGGTACGGACCGGGGAGCTGTTTTTT.

The rearrangement joins TRBV6-5 to TRBJ1-1, with 7 bases aligning to TRBD1. CDR3 length: 12 amino acids. CDR1 and CDR2 (germline): MNHEY, SVGAGI. The V gene end was trimmed by 5 bases and the J gene end by 12 bases; junction bases not matched to a gene: 9. The DNA for the CDR3 is TGTGCCAGCAGTACTATCTCAGGGGGAACTTTCTTT. Translating gives CASSTISGGTFF.

The chain employs TRBV5-1 and TRBJ2-1; 9 positions agree with TRBD1. Germline V gives CDR1 SGHRS, CDR2 YFSETQ. J was trimmed by 4 bases and V by 6 bases; bases with no gene match: 8. This CDR3 has 15 residues. CDR3 DNA sequence: TGCGCCAGCACCACCGGGACAGGGACGTACAATGAGCAGTTCTTC. Its protein product is CASTTGTGTYNEQFF.

The chain joins TRBV24-1 to TRBJ2-5; TRBD2 matches at 7 bases. Germline CDR1 and CDR2: KGHDR and SFDVKD. V lost 5 bases, J lost 2 bases, and 4 bases stayed unmatched. The CDR3 sequence is 14 residues long. CDR3 residues: CATSVGGNQETQYF. CDR3 nucleotides: TGTGCCACCAGTGTGGGGGGGAATCAAGAGACCCAGTACTTC.

The DNA of the CDR3 is TGTGCCAGCAGTGAAGGGCGGGGGGAAAGCTACACCTTC. Protein product: CASSEGRGESYTF. The chain recombines TRBV2 with TRBJ1-2; D is perhaps TRBD1 (5 bases). V lost 1 base and J 9 bases, leaving 12 bases between the germline ends. There are 13 residues in the CDR3. In germline, CDR1 is SNHLY, CDR2 FYNNEI.

V gene TRBV24-1 combines with J gene TRBJ2-5; no firm D call. Germline V lookup: CDR1 KGHDR, CDR2 SFDVKD. This CDR3 comprises 16 residues. V was cut by 10 bases and J by 2 bases, with 22 bases left in between. The CDR3 loop is CATNPPETSLQETQYF. The CDR3 DNA reads TGTGCCACTAACCCACCGGAGACGAGCCTACAAGAGACCCAGTACTTC.

The rearrangement joins TRBV5-1 to TRBJ2-2, with D tentatively TRBD1 (7 bases). Germline lookup yields CDR1 SGHRS and CDR2 YFSETQ. The CDR3 contains 17 residues. V was shortened by 1 base and J by 1 base, with 14 bases between the two germline ends. CDR3 bases: TGCGCCAGCAGCTTGCGGAGACAGGGAGGGAACACCGGGGAGCTGTTTTTT. Its translation is CASSLRRQGGNTGELFF.

J is TRBJ1-4 and V is TRBV20-1; 8 bases line up with TRBD1. With 3 bases clipped from V and 14 bases from J, the junction kept 5 bases outside the gene matches. Germline V gives CDR1 DFQATT, CDR2 SNEGSKA (reference sequence). The CDR3 covers 11 residues. The chain's CDR3 is CSASHTGGLFF. In DNA form, the CDR3 reads TGCAGTGCTAGTCACACAGGGGGGCTGTTTTTT.